The source of this TCR beta chain is a study of T-cell reconstitution after alpha-beta-depleted transplantation in children. Unique molecular identifiers were incorporated during preparation of the TCRbeta library. A single record per CDR3 protein comes from TCRdb applying MiXCR to the PCR reads. Here the sample spans fewer than 550,000 distinct CDR3 sequences, 10% to 12% being singletons. This clonotype was recorded many times. The antigen is not known. Study outcomes and limitations: Alpha-beta T cells present about two months after transplant were reported to originate from several hundred expanded graft clones.

The CDR3 runs 19 residues. CDR1 MNHEY and CDR2 SVGAGI come from the germline V gene. V gave up 2 bases and J gave up 1 base; unmatched junction bases: 12. This TCR came from a female patient aged 2-15 years who had a stem cell transplant for aplastic anemia, so the T cells may come from the graft donor. This rearrangement joins TRBV6-5 to TRBJ2-4; the match to TRBD2 covers 9 bases. Sequencing was performed on PBMCs, mostly from graft donor cells, taken 180 days after TCRalphabeta/CD19-depleted stem cell transplant. As DNA, the CDR3 is TGTGCCAGCAGTTACAATGCGGGAGGGCCGGTAATGGCCAAAAACATTCAGTACTTC. This translates into CASSYNAGGPVMAKNIQYF.